These T cell receptor beta chains were read from a single sample in a study of blood T cell repertoires in COVID-19. Some clones are missing from TCRdb's copy, which holds only in-frame ones; the method was immunoSEQ multiplex PCR. The repertoire holds about 260,000 clones, 70% to 90% seen once, with around 5% in the top ten. Material: peripheral blood. These receptors were taken from a woman in her sixties or seventies with COVID-19, enrolled during active disease. The CDR3 runs from the conserved cysteine through the conserved F or W. D genes are given only for firm matches. Clone size is given for some rows only: seen once, a few or many times, or a class if the clone is expanded.

15	.	TRBD2	TRBV30	TRBJ2-2	CAWSVKLAGYGELFF	TGTGCCTGGAGTGTAAAACTAGCGGGATATGGGGAGCTGTTTTTT
13	.	TRBD1	TRBV5-1	TRBJ1-2	CASSVEGAGGYTF	TGCGCCAGCAGCGTCGAGGGGGCGGGTGGCTACACCTTC
15	many	TRBD2	TRBV11-3	TRBJ2-5	CASSPRPAGLETQYF	TGTGCCAGCAGCCCGAGACCAGCGGGACTGGAGACCCAGTACTTC
16	.	TRBD1	TRBV23-1	TRBJ2-1	CASSPQDRASYNEQFF	TGCGCCAGCAGTCCCCAGGACAGGGCATCCTACAATGAGCAGTTCTTC
17	once	TRBD2	TRBV7-2	TRBJ2-5	CASSLGASGGVQETQYF	TGTGCCAGCAGCTTAGGGGCTAGCGGGGGGGTCCAAGAGACCCAGTACTTC
13	.	TRBD2	TRBV27	TRBJ2-7	CASRLSGSNEQYF	TGTGCCAGCAGGCTTAGCGGGAGCAACGAGCAGTACTTC
15	.	.	TRBV30	TRBJ1-1	CAWSVVWEMNTEAFF	TGTGCCTGGAGTGTAGTGTGGGAGATGAACACTGAAGCTTTCTTT
13	few	.	TRBV28	TRBJ1-5	CASTSQGSQPQHF	TGTGCCAGCACCTCACAGGGCTCTCAGCCCCAGCATTTT
15	once	.	TRBV18	TRBJ1-6	CASSPPEGRHSPLHF	TGTGCCAGCTCACCACCGGAGGGAAGGCATTCACCCCTCCACTTT
16	.	TRBD2	TRBV7-2	TRBJ2-1	CASSQRGGGSYNEQFF	TGTGCCAGCAGCCAGCGCGGGGGAGGGTCCTACAATGAGCAGTTCTTC
15	.	TRBD2	TRBV29-1	TRBJ2-3	CSVEGTSGMTDTQYF	TGCAGCGTTGAAGGGACTAGCGGGATGACAGATACGCAGTATTTT
13	.	.	TRBV7-2	TRBJ2-5	CASSLAHQETQYF	TGTGCCAGCAGCTTAGCCCATCAAGAGACCCAGTACTTC
18	.	TRBD2	TRBV5-1	TRBJ2-1	CASSPGLAGAGVYNEQFF	TGCGCCAGCAGCCCTGGACTAGCGGGAGCGGGGGTCTACAATGAGCAGTTCTTC
15	.	.	TRBV15	TRBJ1-5	CATSSFGQRGQPQHF	TGTGCCACCAGCTCCTTTGGACAGAGGGGTCAGCCCCAGCATTTT
15	.	TRBD1	TRBV18	TRBJ1-1	CASSLGTGAHTEAFF	TGTGCCAGCTCACTGGGGACAGGGGCGCACACTGAAGCTTTCTTT
16	.	TRBD2	TRBV7-9	TRBJ2-1	CASSSGLAGAQNEQFF	TGTGCCAGCAGCTCGGGACTAGCGGGAGCGCAGAATGAGCAGTTCTTC
15	few	.	TRBV18	TRBJ2-5	CASSPPRGGTETQYF	TGTGCCAGCTCACCACCTAGGGGGGGAACAGAGACCCAGTACTTC
14	.	TRBD1	TRBV3-1/TRBV3-2	TRBJ1-4	CASSQGAGGEKLFF	TGTGCCAGCAGCCAGGGGGCAGGGGGCGAAAAACTGTTTTTT
15	.	.	TRBV6-2/TRBV6-3	TRBJ1-5	CASSYEGLGNQPQHF	TGTGCCAGCAGTTATGAGGGTTTAGGCAATCAGCCCCAGCATTTT
19	.	TRBD2	TRBV10-3	TRBJ2-2	CAISVLAAHEQGNTGELFF	TGTGCCATCAGTGTACTAGCGGCCCATGAGCAGGGCAACACCGGGGAGCTGTTTTTT
15	.	TRBD1	TRBV7-9	TRBJ1-2	CASSKGQGFNYGYTF	TGTGCCAGCAGCAAAGGACAGGGGTTTAACTATGGCTACACCTTC
15	.	TRBD1	TRBV7-2	TRBJ1-1	CASSLWTGMNTEAFF	TGTGCCAGCAGCCTCTGGACAGGCATGAACACTGAAGCTTTCTTT
14	.	.	TRBV7-2	TRBJ1-5	CASSPDTRGMPQHF	TGTGCCAGCAGCCCGGACACTCGGGGGATGCCCCAGCATTTT
13	.	.	TRBV6-6	TRBJ2-4	CASTQLGGNIQYF	TGTGCCAGCACCCAGTTGGGAGGAAACATTCAGTACTTC
15	once	.	TRBV11-3	TRBJ2-2	CASSLRAGDTGELFF	TGTGCCAGCAGCTTACGGGCAGGGGACACCGGGGAGCTGTTTTTT
16	.	TRBD1	TRBV5-1	TRBJ2-2	CASGTTGLPNTGELFF	TGCGCCAGCGGTACGACAGGGCTTCCGAACACCGGGGAGCTGTTTTTT
14	.	.	TRBV29-1	TRBJ1-6	CSVEGDSLNSPLHF	TGCAGCGTTGAAGGAGACAGCCTTAATTCACCCCTCCACTTT
14	.	.	TRBV24-1	TRBJ2-1	CATSDSSRGAEQFF	TGTGCCACCAGTGATTCGAGCAGGGGGGCTGAGCAGTTCTTC
14	.	.	TRBV4-1	TRBJ1-2	CASSLVNAPYGYTF	TGCGCCAGCAGCCTAGTAAATGCTCCCTATGGCTACACCTTC
15	few	.	TRBV7-2	TRBJ2-7	CASSLSGGISYEQYF	TGTGCCAGCAGCTTAAGCGGCGGGATCTCCTACGAGCAGTACTTC
13	.	.	TRBV28	TRBJ2-1	CASSLLQHNEQFF	TGTGCCAGCAGTTTATTACAGCACAATGAGCAGTTCTTC
13	.	.	TRBV27	TRBJ2-3	CASRGPFTDTQYF	TGTGCCAGTCGCGGTCCGTTCACAGATACGCAGTATTTT
15	.	.	TRBV5-1	TRBJ1-6	CASSLAAGAGSPLHF	TGCGCCAGCAGCTTGGCCGCAGGGGCCGGTTCACCCCTCCACTTT
17	.	TRBD2	TRBV4-1	TRBJ2-7	CASSQDWELAGGDEQYF	TGCGCCAGCAGCCAAGATTGGGAGCTAGCGGGAGGGGATGAGCAGTACTTC
17	.	TRBD1	TRBV19	TRBJ1-2	CASRLSADREAIYGYTF	TGTGCCAGTAGGCTTTCCGCAGACAGGGAGGCAATCTATGGCTACACCTTC
14	.	TRBD1	TRBV6-5	TRBJ2-1	CASSTGTGSYEQFF	TGTGCCAGCAGTACCGGGACAGGGTCGTATGAGCAGTTCTTC
13	.	.	TRBV27	TRBJ2-5	CASSFREGETQYF	TGTGCCAGCAGTTTCAGGGAAGGCGAGACCCAGTACTTC
13	.	TRBD1	TRBV29-1	TRBJ2-3	CSALGGRGNTQYF	TGCAGCGCCCTAGGCGGCAGGGGGAATACGCAGTATTTT
12	.	TRBD1	TRBV28	TRBJ2-7	CASRDRGLKQYF	TGTGCCAGTCGGGACAGGGGGCTTAAGCAGTACTTC